Sequencing of this T cell receptor (beta chain) was carried out in a study of blood T cells in healthy people across ages. Study-level points and caveats: While age rose, TCR beta diversity per million T cells dropped in a roughly linear way.

The second PCR ran roughly 6 to 12 cycles with a sample-barcoded 5' primer and J-beta primers. Each CDR3 protein gets one entry after TCRdb re-called the 5' RACE reads with MiXCR. The sample includes approximately 400,000 distinct CDR3 sequences, approximately 51% of them seen just once. Total RNA extracted from each sample amounted to at least 5.5 micrograms. This CDR3 region has 15 residues. Germline values: CDR1 SGDLS, CDR2 YYNGEE. The V and J ends lost 0 bases and 2 bases, in that order; junction bases with no gene match: 4. Notes on this clonotype: Its antigen is still unknown.

The TCR was taken from a man aged 55 to 69 in good health. Sample: blood. The chain uses TRBV9 and TRBJ2-5; 7 bases match TRBD1. In DNA, the CDR3 is TGTGCCAGCAGCGTAGCCCCGACAGGGCAAGAGACCCAGTACTTC. This gives the protein CASSVAPTGQETQYF.